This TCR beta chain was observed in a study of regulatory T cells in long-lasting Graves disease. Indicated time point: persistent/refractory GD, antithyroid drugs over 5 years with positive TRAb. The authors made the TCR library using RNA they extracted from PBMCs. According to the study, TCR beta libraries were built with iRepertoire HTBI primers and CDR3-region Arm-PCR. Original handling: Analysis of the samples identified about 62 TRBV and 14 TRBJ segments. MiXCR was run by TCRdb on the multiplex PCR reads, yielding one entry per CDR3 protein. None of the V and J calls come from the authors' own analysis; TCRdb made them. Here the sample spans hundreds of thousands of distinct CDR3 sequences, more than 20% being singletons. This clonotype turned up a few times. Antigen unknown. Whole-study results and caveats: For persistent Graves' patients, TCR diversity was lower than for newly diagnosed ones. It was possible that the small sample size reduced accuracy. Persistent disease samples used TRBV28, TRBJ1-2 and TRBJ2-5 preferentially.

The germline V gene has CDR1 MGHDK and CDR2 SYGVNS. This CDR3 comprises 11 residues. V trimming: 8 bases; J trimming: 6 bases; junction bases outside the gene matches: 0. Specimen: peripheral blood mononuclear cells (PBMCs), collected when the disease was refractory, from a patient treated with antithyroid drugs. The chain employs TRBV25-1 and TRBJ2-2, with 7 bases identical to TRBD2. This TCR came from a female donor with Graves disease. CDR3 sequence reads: CASGGAGELFF. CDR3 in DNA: TGTGCCAGCGGGGGGGCCGGGGAGCTGTTTTTT.